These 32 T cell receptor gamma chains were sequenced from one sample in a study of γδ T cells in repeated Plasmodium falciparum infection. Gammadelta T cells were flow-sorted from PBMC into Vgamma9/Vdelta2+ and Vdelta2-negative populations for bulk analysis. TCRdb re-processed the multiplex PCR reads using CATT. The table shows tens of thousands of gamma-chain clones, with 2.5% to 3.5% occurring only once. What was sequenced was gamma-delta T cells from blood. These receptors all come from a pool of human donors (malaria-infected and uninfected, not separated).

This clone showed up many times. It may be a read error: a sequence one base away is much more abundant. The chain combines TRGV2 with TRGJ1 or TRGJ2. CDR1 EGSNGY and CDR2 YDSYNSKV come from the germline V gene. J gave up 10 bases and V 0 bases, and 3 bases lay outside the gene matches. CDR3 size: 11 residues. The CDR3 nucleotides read TGTGCCACCTGGGACGGGCAAAAGAAACTCTTT. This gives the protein CATWDGQKKLF.

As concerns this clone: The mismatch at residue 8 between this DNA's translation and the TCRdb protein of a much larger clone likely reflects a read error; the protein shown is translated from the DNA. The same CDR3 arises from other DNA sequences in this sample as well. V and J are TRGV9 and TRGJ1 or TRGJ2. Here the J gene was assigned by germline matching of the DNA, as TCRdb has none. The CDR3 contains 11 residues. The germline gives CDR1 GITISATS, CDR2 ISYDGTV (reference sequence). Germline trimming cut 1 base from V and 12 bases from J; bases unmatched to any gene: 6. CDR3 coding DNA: TGTGCCTTGTGGGAGGTCAGGAGGAAACTCTTT. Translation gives CALWEVRRKLF.

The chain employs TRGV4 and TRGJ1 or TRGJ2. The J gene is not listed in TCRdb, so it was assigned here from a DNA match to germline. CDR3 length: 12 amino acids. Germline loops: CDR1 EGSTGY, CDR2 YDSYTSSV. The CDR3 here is CAPGTTYYKKLF. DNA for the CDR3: TGTGCACCTGGGACGACGTATTATAAGAAACTCTTT.

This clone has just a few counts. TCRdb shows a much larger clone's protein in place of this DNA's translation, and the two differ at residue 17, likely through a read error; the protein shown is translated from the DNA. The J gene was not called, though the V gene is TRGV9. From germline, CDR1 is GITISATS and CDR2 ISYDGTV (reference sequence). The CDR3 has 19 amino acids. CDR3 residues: CALWEVPIDRLENYYKRLF. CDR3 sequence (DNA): TGTGCCTTGTGGGAGGTGCCTATTGATCGACTAGAGAATTATTATAAGAGACTCTTT.

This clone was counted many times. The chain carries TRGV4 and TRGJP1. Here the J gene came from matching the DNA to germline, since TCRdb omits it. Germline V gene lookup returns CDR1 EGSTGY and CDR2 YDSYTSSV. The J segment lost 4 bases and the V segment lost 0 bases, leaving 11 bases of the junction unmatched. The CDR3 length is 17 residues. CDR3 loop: CATWDGPSEGTGWFKIF. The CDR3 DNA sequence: TGTGCCACCTGGGATGGGCCTAGCGAGGGCACTGGTTGGTTCAAGATATTT.

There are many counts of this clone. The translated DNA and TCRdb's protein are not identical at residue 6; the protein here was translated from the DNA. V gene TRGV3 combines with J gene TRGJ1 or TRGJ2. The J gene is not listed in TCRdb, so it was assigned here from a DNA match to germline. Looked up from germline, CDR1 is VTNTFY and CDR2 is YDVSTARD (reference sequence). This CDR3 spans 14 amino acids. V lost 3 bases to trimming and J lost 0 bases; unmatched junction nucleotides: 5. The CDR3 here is CATWDPPNYYKKLF. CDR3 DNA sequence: TGTGCCACCTGGGACCCCCCGAATTATTATAAGAAACTCTTT.

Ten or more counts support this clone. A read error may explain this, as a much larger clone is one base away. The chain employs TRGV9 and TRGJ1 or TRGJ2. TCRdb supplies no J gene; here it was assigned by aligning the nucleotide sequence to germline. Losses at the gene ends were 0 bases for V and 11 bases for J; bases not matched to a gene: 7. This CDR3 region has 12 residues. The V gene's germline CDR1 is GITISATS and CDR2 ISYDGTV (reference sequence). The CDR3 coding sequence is TGTGCCTTGTGGGAGGTGCTGGGTGAGAAACTCTTT. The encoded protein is CALWEVLGEKLF.

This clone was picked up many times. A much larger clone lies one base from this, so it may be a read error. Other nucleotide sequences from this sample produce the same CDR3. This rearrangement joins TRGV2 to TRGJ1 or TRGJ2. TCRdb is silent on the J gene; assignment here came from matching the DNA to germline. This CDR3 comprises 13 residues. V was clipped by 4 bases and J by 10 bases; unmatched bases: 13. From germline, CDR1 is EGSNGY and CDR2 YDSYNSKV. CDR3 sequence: CATWDGPPRKKLF. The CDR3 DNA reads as TGTGCCACCTGGGATGGGCCCCCCAGGAAGAAACTCTTT.

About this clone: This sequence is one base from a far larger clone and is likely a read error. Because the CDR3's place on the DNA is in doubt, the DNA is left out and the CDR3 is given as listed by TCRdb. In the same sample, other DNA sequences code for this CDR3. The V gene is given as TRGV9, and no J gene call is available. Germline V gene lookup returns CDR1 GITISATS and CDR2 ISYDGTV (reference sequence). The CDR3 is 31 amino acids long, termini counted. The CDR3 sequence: CALWEAIIIRNSLAVEQHLLSQVSIGRIQHF.

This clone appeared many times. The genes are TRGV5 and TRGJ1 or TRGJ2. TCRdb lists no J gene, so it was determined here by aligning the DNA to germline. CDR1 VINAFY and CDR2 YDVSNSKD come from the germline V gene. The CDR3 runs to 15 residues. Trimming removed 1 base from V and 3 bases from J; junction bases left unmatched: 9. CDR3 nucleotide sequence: TGTGCCACCTGGGACAGACCGAGAATTTATTATAAGAAACTCTTT. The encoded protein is CATWDRPRIYYKKLF.

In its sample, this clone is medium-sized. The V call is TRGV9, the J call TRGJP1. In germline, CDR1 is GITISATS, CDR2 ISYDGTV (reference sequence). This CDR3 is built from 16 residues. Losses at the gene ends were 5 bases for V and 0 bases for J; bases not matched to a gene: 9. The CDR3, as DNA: TGTGCCTTGTGGGGTCCGAGAGATACCACTGGTTGGTTCAAGATATTT. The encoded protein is CALWGPRDTTGWFKIF.

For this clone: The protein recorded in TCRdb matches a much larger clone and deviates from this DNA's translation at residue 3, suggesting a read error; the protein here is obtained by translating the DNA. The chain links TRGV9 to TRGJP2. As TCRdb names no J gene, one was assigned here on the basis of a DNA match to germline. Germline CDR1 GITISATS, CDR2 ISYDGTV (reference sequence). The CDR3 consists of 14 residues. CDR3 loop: CASWTYSSDWIKTF. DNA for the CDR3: TGTGCCTCGTGGACTTATAGTAGTGATTGGATCAAGACGTTT.

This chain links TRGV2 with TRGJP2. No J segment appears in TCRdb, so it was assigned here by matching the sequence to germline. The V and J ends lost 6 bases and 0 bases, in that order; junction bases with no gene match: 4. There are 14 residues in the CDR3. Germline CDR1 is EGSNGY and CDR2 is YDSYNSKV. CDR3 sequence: CATWNHSSDWIKTF. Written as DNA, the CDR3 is TGTGCCACCTGGAATCATAGTAGTGATTGGATCAAGACGTTT.

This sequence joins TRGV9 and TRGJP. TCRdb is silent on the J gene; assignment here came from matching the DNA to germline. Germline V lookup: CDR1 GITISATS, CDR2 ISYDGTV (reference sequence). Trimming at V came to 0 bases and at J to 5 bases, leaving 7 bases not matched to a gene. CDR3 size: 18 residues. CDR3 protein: CALWEVQAEELGKKIKVF. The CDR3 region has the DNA TGTGCCTTGTGGGAGGTGCAAGCCGAAGAGTTGGGCAAAAAAATCAAGGTATTT.

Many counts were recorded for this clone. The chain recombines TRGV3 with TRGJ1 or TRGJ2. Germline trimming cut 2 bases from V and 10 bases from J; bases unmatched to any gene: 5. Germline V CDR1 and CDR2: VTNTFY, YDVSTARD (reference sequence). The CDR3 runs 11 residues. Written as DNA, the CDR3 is TGTGCCACCTGGGACAAGAAAAAGAAACTCTTT. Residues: CATWDKKKKLF.

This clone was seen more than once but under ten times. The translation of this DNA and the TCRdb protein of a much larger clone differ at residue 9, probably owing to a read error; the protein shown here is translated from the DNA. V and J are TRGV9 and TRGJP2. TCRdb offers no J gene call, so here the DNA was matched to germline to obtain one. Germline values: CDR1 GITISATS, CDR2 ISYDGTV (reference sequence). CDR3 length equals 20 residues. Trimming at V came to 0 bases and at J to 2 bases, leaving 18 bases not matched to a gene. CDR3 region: CALWEVRGGYIGSSDWIKTF. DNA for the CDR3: TGTGCCTTGTGGGAGGTGCGGGGAGGTTACATAGGGAGTAGTGATTGGATCAAGACGTTT.

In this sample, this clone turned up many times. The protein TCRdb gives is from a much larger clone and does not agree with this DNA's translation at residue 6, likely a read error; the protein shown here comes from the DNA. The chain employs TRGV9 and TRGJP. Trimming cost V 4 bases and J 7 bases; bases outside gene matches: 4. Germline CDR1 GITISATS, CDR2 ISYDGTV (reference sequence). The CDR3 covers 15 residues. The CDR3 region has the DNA TGTGCCTTGTGGGACCATGAGTTGGGCAAAAAAATCAAGGTATTT. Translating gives CALWDHELGKKIKVF.

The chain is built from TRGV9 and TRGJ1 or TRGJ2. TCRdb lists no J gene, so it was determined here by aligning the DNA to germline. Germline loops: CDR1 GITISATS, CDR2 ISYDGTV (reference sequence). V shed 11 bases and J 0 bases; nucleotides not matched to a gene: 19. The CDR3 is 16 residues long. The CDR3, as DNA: TGTGCCTGGGAGCCAACAACCCCCTGGAATTATTATAAGAAACTCTTT. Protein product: CAWEPTTPWNYYKKLF.

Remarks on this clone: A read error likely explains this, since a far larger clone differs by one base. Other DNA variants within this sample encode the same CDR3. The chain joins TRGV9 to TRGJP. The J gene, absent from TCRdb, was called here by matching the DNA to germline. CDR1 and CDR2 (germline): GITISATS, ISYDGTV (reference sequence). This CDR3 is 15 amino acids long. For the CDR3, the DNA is TGTGCTTTGTGGTCCGAGGGGTTGGGCAAAAAAATCAAGGTATTT. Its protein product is CALWSEGLGKKIKVF.

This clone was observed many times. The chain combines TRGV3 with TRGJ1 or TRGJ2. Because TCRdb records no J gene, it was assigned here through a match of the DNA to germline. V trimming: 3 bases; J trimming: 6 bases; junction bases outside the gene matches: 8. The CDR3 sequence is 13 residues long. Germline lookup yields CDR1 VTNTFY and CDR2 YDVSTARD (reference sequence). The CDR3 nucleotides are TGTGCCACCTGGGACGGGTTTGGTTATAAGAAACTCTTT. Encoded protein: CATWDGFGYKKLF.

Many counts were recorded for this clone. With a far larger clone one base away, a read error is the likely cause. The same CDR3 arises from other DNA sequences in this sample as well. For the CDR3, the DNA is TGTGCCCTGTGGGAGCTGGGCAAAAAAATCAAGGTATTT. As protein: CALWELGKKIKVF. The chain carries TRGV9 and TRGJP. Here the J gene was assigned by germline matching of the DNA, as TCRdb has none. The CDR3 runs 13 residues. The germline V gene has CDR1 GITISATS and CDR2 ISYDGTV (reference sequence).

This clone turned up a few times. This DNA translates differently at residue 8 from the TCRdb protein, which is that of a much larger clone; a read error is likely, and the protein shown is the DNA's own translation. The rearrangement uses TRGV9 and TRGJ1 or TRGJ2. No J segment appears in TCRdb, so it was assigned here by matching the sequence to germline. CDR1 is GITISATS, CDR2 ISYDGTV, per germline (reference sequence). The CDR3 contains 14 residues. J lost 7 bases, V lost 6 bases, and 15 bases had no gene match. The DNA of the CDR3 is TGTGCCTTGTGGAAAATTCCCGTGGCGTATAAGAAACTCTTT. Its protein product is CALWKIPVAYKKLF.

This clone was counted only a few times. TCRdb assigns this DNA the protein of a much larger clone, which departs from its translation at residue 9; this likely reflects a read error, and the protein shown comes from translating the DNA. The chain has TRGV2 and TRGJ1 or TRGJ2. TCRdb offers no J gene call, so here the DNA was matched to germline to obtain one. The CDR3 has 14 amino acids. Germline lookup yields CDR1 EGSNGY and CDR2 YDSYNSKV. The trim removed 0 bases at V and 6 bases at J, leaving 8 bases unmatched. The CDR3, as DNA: TGTGCCACCTGGGACGGGCCGGTCTGTTATAAGAAACTCTTT. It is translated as CATWDGPVCYKKLF.

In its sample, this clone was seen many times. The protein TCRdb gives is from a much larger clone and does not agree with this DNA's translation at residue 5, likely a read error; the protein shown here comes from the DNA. CDR3 nucleotide sequence: TGTGCCACCTGGGGTGGGCCTGGATATTATAAGAAACTCTTT. It yields the protein CATWGGPGYYKKLF. The chain carries TRGV4 and TRGJ1 or TRGJ2. The CDR3 covers 14 residues. Germline V gene data show CDR1 as EGSTGY and CDR2 as YDSYTSSV.

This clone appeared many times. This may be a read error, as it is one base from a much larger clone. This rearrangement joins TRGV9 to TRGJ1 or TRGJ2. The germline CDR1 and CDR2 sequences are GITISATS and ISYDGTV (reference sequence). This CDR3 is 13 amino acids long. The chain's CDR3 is CALWEANYYKELF. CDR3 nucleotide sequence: TGTGCCTTGTGGGAGGCGAATTATTATAAGGAACTCTTT.

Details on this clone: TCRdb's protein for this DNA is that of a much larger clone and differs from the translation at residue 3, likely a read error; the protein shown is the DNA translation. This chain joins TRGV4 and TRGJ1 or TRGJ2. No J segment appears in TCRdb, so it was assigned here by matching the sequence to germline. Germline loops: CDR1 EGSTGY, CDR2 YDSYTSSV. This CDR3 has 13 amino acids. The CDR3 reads CAAWDSNYYKKLF. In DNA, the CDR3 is TGTGCCGCCTGGGATTCGAATTATTATAAGAAACTCTTT.

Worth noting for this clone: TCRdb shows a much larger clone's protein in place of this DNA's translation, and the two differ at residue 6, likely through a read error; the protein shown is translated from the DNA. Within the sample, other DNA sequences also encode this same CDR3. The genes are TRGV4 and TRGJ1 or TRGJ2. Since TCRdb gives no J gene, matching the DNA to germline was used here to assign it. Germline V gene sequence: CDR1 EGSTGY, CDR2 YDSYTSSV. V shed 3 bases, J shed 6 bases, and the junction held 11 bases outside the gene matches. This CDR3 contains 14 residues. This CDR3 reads CATWDRPRRYKKLF. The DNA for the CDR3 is TGTGCCACCTGGGATAGGCCTCGTCGTTATAAGAAACTCTTT.

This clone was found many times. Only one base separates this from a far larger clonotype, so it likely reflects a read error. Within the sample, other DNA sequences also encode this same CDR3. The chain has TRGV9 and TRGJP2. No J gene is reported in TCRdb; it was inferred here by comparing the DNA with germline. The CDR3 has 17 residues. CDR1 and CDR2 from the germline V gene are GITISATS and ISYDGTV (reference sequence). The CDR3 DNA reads TGTGCCTTGTGGGATGAAATGCAATATAGCAGTGATTGGATCAAGACGTTT. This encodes CALWDEMQYSSDWIKTF.

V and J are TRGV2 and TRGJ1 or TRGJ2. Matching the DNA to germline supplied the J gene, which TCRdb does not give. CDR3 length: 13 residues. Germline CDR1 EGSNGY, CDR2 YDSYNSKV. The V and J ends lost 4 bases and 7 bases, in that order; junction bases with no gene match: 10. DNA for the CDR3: TGTGCCACCTGGGAAACCGGGTTATATAAGAAACTCTTT. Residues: CATWETGLYKKLF.

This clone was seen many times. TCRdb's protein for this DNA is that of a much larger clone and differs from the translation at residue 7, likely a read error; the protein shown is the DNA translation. CDR3: CALWEVRPYYKKLF. CDR3 coding DNA: TGTGCCTTGTGGGAGGTGCGGCCGTATTATAAGAAACTCTTT. This chain links TRGV9 with TRGJ1 or TRGJ2. Assignment of the J gene here rests on matching the DNA to germline, because TCRdb gives none. V was pared by 0 bases and J by 4 bases, with 6 bases of the junction left unmatched. Germline V gene sequence: CDR1 GITISATS, CDR2 ISYDGTV (reference sequence). The length of the CDR3 is 14 residues.

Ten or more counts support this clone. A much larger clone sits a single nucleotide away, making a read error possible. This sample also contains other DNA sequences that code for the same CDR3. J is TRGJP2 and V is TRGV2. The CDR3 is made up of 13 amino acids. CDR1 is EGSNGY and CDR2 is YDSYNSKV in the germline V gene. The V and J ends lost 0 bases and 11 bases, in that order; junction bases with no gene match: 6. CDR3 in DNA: TGTGCCACCTGGGACGGGCAGAGGTGGATCAAGACGTTT. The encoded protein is CATWDGQRWIKTF.

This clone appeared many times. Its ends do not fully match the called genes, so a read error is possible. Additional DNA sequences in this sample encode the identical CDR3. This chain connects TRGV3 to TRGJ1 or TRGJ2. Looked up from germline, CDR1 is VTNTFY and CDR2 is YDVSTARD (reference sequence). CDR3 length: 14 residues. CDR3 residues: CATWDRPSYYKKLF. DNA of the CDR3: TGTGCCACCTGGGACAGGCCCTCTTATTATAAGAAGCTCTTT.